The 15 T cell receptor beta chains below all came from one sample that was sequenced in a study of T cell changes during pregnancy in multiple sclerosis. Measured with immunoSEQ multiplex PCR; TCRdb has only the in-frame clones, and not every one. The data hold under 50,000 clones, with around nine tenths observed a single time. Sequencing used CD4+ T cells from peripheral blood mononuclear cells, obtained in the first trimester of pregnancy. The receptors stem from a female donor in good health, enrolled as a control in a pregnancy study.

This clone was observed a single time. This chain uses TRBV6-1 with TRBJ2-6; 9 nucleotides match TRBD2. The germline V gene encodes CDR1 MNHNS and CDR2 SASEGT. The CDR3 has 18 amino acids. Losses at the gene ends were 3 bases for V and 1 base for J; bases not matched to a gene: 7. CDR3 DNA sequence: TGTGCCAGCAGTGATCGCCCAGCGGGGGGATCTGGGGCCAACGTCCTGACTTTC. This encodes CASSDRPAGGSGANVLTF.

Of note for this clone: The sample has other DNA sequences that encode this CDR3 too. This chain uses TRBV6-1 with TRBJ2-7, with 8 nucleotides matching TRBD1. The germline gives CDR1 MNHNS, CDR2 SASEGT. CDR3 length: 11 residues. Germline trimming cut 8 bases from V and 5 bases from J; bases unmatched to any gene: 2. CDR3 sequence (DNA): TGTGCCAGCCGGACAGGGCACGAGCAGTACTTC. The encoded protein is CASRTGHEQYF.

The chain joins TRBV18 to TRBJ2-7; 8 bases are shared with TRBD1. V was pared by 3 bases and J by 7 bases, with 8 bases of the junction left unmatched. The CDR3 loop spans 14 amino acids. Per germline, CDR1 KGHSH and CDR2 LQKENI. In DNA, the CDR3 is TGTGCCAGCTCACCCTCTCAGGGGGCCTTTGAGCAGTACTTC. This encodes CASSPSQGAFEQYF.

The V and J genes are TRBV25-1 and TRBJ2-3, with TRBD2 matching over 13 bases. The germline CDR1 and CDR2 sequences are MGHDK and SYGVNS. V lost 2 bases and J lost 2; bases outside the gene matches: 1. The CDR3 is 16 residues long. The CDR3 DNA reads TGTGCCAGCAGTGAAGGACTAGCGGGGGCCACAGATACGCAGTATTTT. It translates to CASSEGLAGATDTQYF.

This clone occurred once. The rearrangement joins TRBV9 to TRBJ1-3; 9 bases are a match to TRBD1. With 0 bases clipped from V and 7 bases from J, the junction kept 8 bases outside the gene matches. CDR1 and CDR2 from the germline V gene are SGDLS and YYNGEE. This CDR3 has 16 residues. The DNA of the CDR3 is TGTGCCAGCAGCGTAGCAAGCCGGGACAGGGCGAACACCATATATTTT. Translated, it gives CASSVASRDRANTIYF.

The chain links TRBV27 to TRBJ1-2; perhaps TRBD1 as D (6 bases). Germline V CDR1 and CDR2: MNHEY, SMNVEV (reference sequence). The CDR3 has 14 residues. V shed 4 bases and J shed 0 bases, with 9 bases lying between them. Here the CDR3 reads CASSSNRANYGYTF. The CDR3, as DNA: TGTGCCAGCAGTTCAAACAGGGCTAACTATGGCTACACCTTC.

The J gene is TRBJ2-2, the V gene TRBV14; 8 nucleotides match TRBD1. CDR1 and CDR2 from the germline V gene are SGHDN and FVKESK. This CDR3 contains 17 residues. Trimming at V came to 0 bases and at J to 5 bases, leaving 8 bases not matched to a gene. The CDR3: CASSQEGTGFLTGELFF. The CDR3, as DNA: TGTGCCAGCAGCCAAGAGGGGACAGGCTTTTTAACCGGGGAGCTGTTTTTT. The complete variable domain, with remaining parts taken from reference TRBV14 and TRBJ2-2, reads EAGVTQFPSHSVIEKGQTVTLRCDPISGHDNLYWYRRVMGKEIKFLLHFVKESKQDESGMPNNRFLAERTGGTYSTLKVQPAELEDSGVYFCASSQEGTGFLTGELFFGEGSRLTVL.

The J gene is TRBJ1-2, the V gene TRBV27; no clear D gene. V gave up 0 bases and J gave up 4 bases, with 9 bases separating them. This CDR3 region has 14 residues. CDR1 MNHEY and CDR2 SMNVEV come from the germline V gene (reference sequence). The CDR3 here is CASSLSRQSYGYTF. Here the CDR3 DNA reads TGTGCCAGCAGTTTATCGAGGCAGAGCTATGGCTACACCTTC.

This clone is a singleton in its sample. The chain employs TRBV19 and TRBJ1-5, with D perhaps matching TRBD1 (5 bases). Trimming left V 3 bases short and J 6 bases short, with 12 bases between. CDR1 and CDR2 from the germline V gene are LNHDA and SQIVND (reference sequence). The CDR3 has 14 amino acids. The CDR3 DNA sequence: TGTGCCAGTAGTATGAAAGGGGCCAGTCAGCCCCAGCATTTT. It specifies CASSMKGASQPQHF.

CDR3 nucleotides: TGTGCCAGCAGCCCGGGGAGTGTAGCTAACTATGGCTACACCTTC. Translated, it gives CASSPGSVANYGYTF. This chain connects TRBV5-5 to TRBJ1-2, with D uncertain. The CDR3 loop spans 15 amino acids. Germline values: CDR1 SGHKS, CDR2 YYEKEE (reference sequence). The V gene lost 4 bases and the J gene lost 0 bases, with 13 bases spanning the gap.

A single count supports this clone. The chain uses TRBV7-2 and TRBJ1-1; D is unresolved. The CDR3 is 14 amino acids. V was shortened by 2 bases and J by 5 bases, with 12 bases between the two germline ends. Germline V gene sequence: CDR1 SGHTA, CDR2 FQGNSA. The CDR3 DNA sequence: TGTGCCAGCAGCTTATTGTCCGCGAATACTGAAGCTTTCTTT. This sequence encodes CASSLLSANTEAFF. Full variable domain (rest looked up from reference TRBV7-2 and TRBJ1-1): GAGVSQSPSNKVTEKGKDVELRCDPISGHTALYWYRQSLGQGLEFLIYFQGNSAPDKSGLPSDRFSAERTGGSVSTLTIQRTQQEDSAVYLCASSLLSANTEAFFGQGTRLTVV.

CDR3: CASSSGLLTSGNTIYF. The CDR3, as DNA: TGCGCCAGCAGCTCGGGACTTTTAACCTCTGGAAACACCATATATTTT. V and J are TRBV5-1 and TRBJ1-3, with a possible D match to TRBD1 (5 bases). This CDR3 has 16 amino acids. V lost 3 bases and J 0 bases, leaving 13 bases between the germline ends. Germline V gene lookup returns CDR1 SGHRS and CDR2 YFSETQ. Variable domain in full (rest from reference TRBV5-1 and TRBJ1-3): KAGVTQTPRYLIKTRGQQVTLSCSPISGHRSVSWYQQTPGQGLQFLFEYFSETQRNKGNFPGRFSGRQFSNSRSEMNVSTLELGDSALYLCASSSGLLTSGNTIYFGEGSWLTVV.

This clone was observed a handful of times. The V call is TRBV6-5, the J call TRBJ1-5; D is possibly TRBD1 (6 bases). V gave up 5 bases and J gave up 2 bases, with 13 bases separating them. The length of the CDR3 is 15 residues. Germline CDR1 reads MNHEY; CDR2 reads SVGAGI. CDR3 protein: CASSREGGGNQPQHF. The CDR3 nucleotides are TGTGCCAGCAGTAGGGAGGGGGGGGGCAATCAGCCCCAGCATTTT.

A word on this clone: A read error may produce the germline difference seen at one junction end. The rearrangement uses TRBV6-6 and TRBJ1-5; tentative D call: TRBD1 (6 bases). Germline CDR1 MNHNY, CDR2 SVGAGI (reference sequence). CDR3 length: 13 residues. CDR3 in amino acids: CAGSREGDQPQHF. The DNA for the CDR3 is TGTGCCGGCAGCCGGGAGGGGGATCAGCCCCAGCATTTT.

The V gene is TRBV7-3, the J gene TRBJ2-3, with TRBD2 as a possible D gene (6 bases). CDR1 and CDR2 (germline): SGHTA, FQGTGA. This CDR3 region has 15 residues. Trimming stripped 2 bases from V and 1 base from J, with 10 bases between. CDR3 amino acids: CASSLGAGRTDTQYF. In nucleotides, the CDR3 is TGTGCCAGCAGCTTAGGGGCGGGGCGCACAGATACGCAGTATTTT.